What follows are 8 T cell receptor beta chains derived from one specimen sequenced in a study of control samples from healthy donors and cancer patients. Produced via immunoSEQ multiplex PCR; TCRdb's table is partial and in-frame only. This repertoire shows tens of thousands of clones, roughly 82% found once; its top ten account for around 15%. The sequenced material came from blood. The source is a man between 50 and 59 years old in good health.

The chain employs TRBV11-3 and TRBJ2-1, with 7 positions matching TRBD2. Germline loops: CDR1 SGHNT, CDR2 YENEEA. After removal of 0 bases from V and 7 bases from J, the junction contained 12 bases not matched to a gene. This CDR3 region has 17 residues. CDR3 nucleotides: TGTGCCAGCAGCTTAGAGATAGCGGGTGGGGTCCGGAATGAGCAGTTCTTC. Protein: CASSLEIAGGVRNEQFF.

Written as DNA, the CDR3 is TGTGCCAGCAGCTTATTAACAGGGGGCGCGAATGGCTACACCTTC. Its protein product is CASSLLTGGANGYTF. The chain joins TRBV7-8 to TRBJ1-2, with 9 positions matching TRBD1. V shed 2 bases, J shed 6 bases, and the junction held 7 bases outside the gene matches. The germline CDR1 and CDR2 sequences are SGHVS and FQNEAQ. CDR3 size: 15 residues.

The chain links TRBV7-9 to TRBJ2-1, with D maybe TRBD2 (6 bases). Trimming removed 4 bases from V and 3 bases from J, with 13 bases in between. Looked up from germline, CDR1 is SEHNR and CDR2 is FQNEAQ (reference sequence). This CDR3 comprises 15 residues. The CDR3 sequence is CASSSLATSYNEQFF. CDR3 bases: TGTGCCAGCAGCTCCCTAGCGACAAGCTACAATGAGCAGTTCTTC.

The gene calls are TRBV25-1 and TRBJ2-7, with D perhaps TRBD2 (7 bases). The V end lost 5 bases, the J end lost 4 bases, and 21 bases lay between the germline ends. The CDR3 loop spans 16 amino acids. CDR1 and CDR2 from the germline V gene are MGHDK and SYGVNS. CDR3 sequence: CASSTRGGGVTYEQYF. The CDR3 nucleotides read TGTGCCAGCAGTACCCGAGGGGGGGGAGTGACGTACGAGCAGTACTTC.

This rearrangement joins TRBV6-1 to TRBJ1-4, with D tentatively TRBD1 (5 bases). The V and J ends lost 1 base and 2 bases respectively, with 8 bases between them. The germline gives CDR1 MNHNS, CDR2 SASEGT. This CDR3 is 15 amino acids long. CDR3 sequence (DNA): TGTGCCAGCAGTGAAGGGACAACTACTAATGAAAAACTGTTTTTT. Translating gives CASSEGTTTNEKLFF.

The V call is TRBV7-2, the J call TRBJ1-5; the D gene is possibly TRBD1 (5 bases). Germline V gives CDR1 SGHTA, CDR2 FQGNSA. The ends were cut back, 0 bases at V and 3 bases at J, with 9 bases in the middle. The CDR3 is 15 amino acids. The CDR3 coding sequence is TGTGCCAGCAGCTTAGCGGGGGGAAACAATCAGCCCCAGCATTTT. Amino acid sequence: CASSLAGGNNQPQHF. The full variable domain, rest sourced from reference TRBV7-2 and TRBJ1-5, is GAGVSQSPSNKVTEKGKDVELRCDPISGHTALYWYRQSLGQGLEFLIYFQGNSAPDKSGLPSDRFSAERTGGSVSTLTIQRTQQEDSAVYLCASSLAGGNNQPQHFGDGTRLSIL.

A few counts support this clone. V is TRBV6-2 or TRBV6-3 and J is TRBJ2-7, with D tentatively TRBD2 (5 bases). The length of the CDR3 is 14 residues. V was cut by 6 bases and J by 2 bases, with 14 bases left in between. In germline, CDR1 is MNHEY, CDR2 SVGEGT. In DNA, the CDR3 is TGTGCCAGCAGCGCGGTGAGGGCTACCTACGAGCAGTACTTC. Residues: CASSAVRATYEQYF.

V is TRBV30 and J is TRBJ1-2; D is perhaps TRBD1 (5 bases). The CDR3 spans 13 residues. Trimming shortened V by 3 bases and J by 3 bases, and 11 bases separated the two germline ends. Germline V gene sequence: CDR1 GTSNPN, CDR2 SVGIG (reference sequence). CDR3 in amino acids: CAWSPGRYYGYTF. CDR3 coding DNA: TGTGCCTGGAGCCCGGGACGGTACTATGGCTACACCTTC.